This T cell receptor beta chain was recovered during a study of blood T cell repertoires in COVID-19. For the study at large: Sites across the United States, Italy and Spain contributed samples from acute and convalescent COVID-19.

The participants were between about 18 and 90 years old and came from some 23 US areas. The study counted Cohort 3 donors as recovered given two negative PCRs, clearance, or symptom resolution. The CDR3 covers 16 residues. Authors' data handling: Reference gene primer amplification gave estimated nucleated cell counts. Measured with immunoSEQ multiplex PCR; TCRdb has only the in-frame clones, and not every one. V, J and clone size derive from that table, while D and trimming were established from the DNA sequence. The sample holds 310,000 or so clones; approximately 91% are singletons and the top ten take 9.5%.

The chain carries TRBV21-1 and TRBJ2-2; TRBD1 reflects the table's D call only, with no check against the DNA. TRBV21-1 is deemed a pseudogene. The sequence was obtained from a woman in her 40s who had recovered from COVID-19. Material for sequencing was PBMCs or T cells enriched from blood (not recorded which). CDR3 protein: CASTHTGTGETGELFF. CDR3 bases: TGTGCCAGCACCCACACCGGGACAGGGGAAACCGGGGAGCTGTTTTTT.